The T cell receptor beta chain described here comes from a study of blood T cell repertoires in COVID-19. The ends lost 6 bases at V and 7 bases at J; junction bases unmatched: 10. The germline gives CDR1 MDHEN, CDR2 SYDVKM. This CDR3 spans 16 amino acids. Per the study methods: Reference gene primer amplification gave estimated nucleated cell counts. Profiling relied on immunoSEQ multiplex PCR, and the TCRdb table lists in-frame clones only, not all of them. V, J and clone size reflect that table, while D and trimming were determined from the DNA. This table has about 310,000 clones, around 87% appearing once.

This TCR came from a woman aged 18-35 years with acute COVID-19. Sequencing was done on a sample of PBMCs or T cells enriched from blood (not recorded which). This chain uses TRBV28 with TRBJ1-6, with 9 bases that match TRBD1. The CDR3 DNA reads TGTGCCAGCAGGTCCCCCGGGACAGGGTGGAATTCACCCCTCCACTTT. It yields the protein CASRSPGTGWNSPLHF.